This TCR beta chain was profiled in a study of response to subunit inactivated influenza vaccine. Germline loops: CDR1 SGHRS, CDR2 YFSETQ. Trimming cost V 2 bases and J 0 bases; bases outside gene matches: 2. This CDR3 contains 15 residues. MiXCR was run by TCRdb on the RT-PCR reads, yielding one entry per CDR3 protein. The sample consists of about 520,000 distinct CDR3 sequences, more than 7% of them appearing once. Study-wide results and caveats: The authors suggested that few new T cells are recruited per seasonal influenza vaccination.

Concerning this clonotype itself: Its antigen is unidentified.

The sequencing used PBMCs from blood, collected 23 months after vaccination. The chain is built from TRBV5-1 and TRBJ1-5, with 7 bases matching TRBD1. This receptor was identified in a man between 50 and 69 years old who received an inactivated influenza vaccine. For the CDR3, the DNA is TGCGCCAGCAGCTTAGGGACAGCTAGCAATCAGCCCCAGCATTTT. Translation: CASSLGTASNQPQHF.